This T cell receptor (beta chain) was documented in a study of shared clonotypes between healthy human individuals. V lost 2 bases and J lost 4; bases outside the gene matches: 16. Germline-derived CDR1 and CDR2 are SGHVS and FNYEAQ. The length of the CDR3 is 21 residues. Naive-designated CD8 cells lacked CD45RO, were positively enriched for CCR7, and omitted terminally differentiated effector memory CD45RA+ cells. Sequencing used immunoSEQ multiplex PCR; TCRdb keeps in-frame clones, though not all of them. This sample has 550,000 to 750,000 clones; around 95% occur once, and the top ten carry roughly 0.1%.

The sequenced sample was naive CD8+ T cells sorted from blood. The source is a woman in her 30s in good health. The chain combines TRBV7-6 with TRBJ2-1; 14 bases line up with TRBD2. The chain's CDR3 is CASSLPNTTSGRAIAYNEQFF. In DNA, the CDR3 is TGTGCCAGCAGCTTACCAAACACGACTAGCGGGAGGGCCATAGCTTACAATGAGCAGTTCTTC.